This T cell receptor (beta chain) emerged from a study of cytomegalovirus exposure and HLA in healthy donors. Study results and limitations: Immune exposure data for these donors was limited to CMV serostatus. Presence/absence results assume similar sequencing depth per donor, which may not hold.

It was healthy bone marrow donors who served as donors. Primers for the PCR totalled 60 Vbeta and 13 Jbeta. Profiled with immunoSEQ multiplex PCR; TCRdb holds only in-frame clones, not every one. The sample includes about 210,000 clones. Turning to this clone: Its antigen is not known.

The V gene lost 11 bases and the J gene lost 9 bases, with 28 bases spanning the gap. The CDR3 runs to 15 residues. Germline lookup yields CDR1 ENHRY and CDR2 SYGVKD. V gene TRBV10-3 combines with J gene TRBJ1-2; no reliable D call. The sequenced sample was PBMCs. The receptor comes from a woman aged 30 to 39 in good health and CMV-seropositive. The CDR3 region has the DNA TGTGCCTCCTCCTCTGGGTGGCAGGTTCAGTTTAGCTACACCTTC. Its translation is CASSSGWQVQFSYTF.